Listed here are 3 T cell receptor beta chains from one sample, sequenced in a study of cytomegalovirus exposure and HLA in healthy donors. PCR primers comprised 60 Vbeta and 13 Jbeta primers. Measured with immunoSEQ multiplex PCR; TCRdb has only the in-frame clones, and not every one. The table includes some 97,000 clones, roughly four fifths detected once. Material for sequencing was PBMCs. The receptors here all came from a male donor in good health and CMV-seropositive.

This clone was counted a few times. The chain has TRBV30 and TRBJ1-5, with no clear D. Trimming removed 1 base at V and 2 bases at J, with 12 bases between. Germline V CDR1 and CDR2: GTSNPN, SVGIG (reference sequence). The CDR3 is 15 amino acids. CDR3 DNA: TGTGCCTGGAGTGGGAGGGCCTTAGGCAATCAGCCCCAGCATTTT. Translated, it gives CAWSGRALGNQPQHF.

This clone was found a few times. The chain is built from TRBV28 and TRBJ2-5, with 7 bases matching TRBD2. Per germline, CDR1 MDHEN and CDR2 SYDVKM. The CDR3 contains 13 residues. V lost 5 bases and J lost 5; bases outside the gene matches: 5. The CDR3 bases are TGTGCCAGCAGTGGGGGGGGAGGCGAGACCCAGTACTTC. Protein sequence: CASSGGGGETQYF.

V usage is TRBV5-1 and J usage is TRBJ2-2; weak D call: TRBD1 (5 bases). V was trimmed by 5 bases and J by 2 bases, leaving 13 bases between them. The CDR3 has 15 amino acids. CDR1 is SGHRS and CDR2 is YFSETQ in the germline V gene. This CDR3 reads CASRDTGRNTGELFF. CDR3 nucleotides: TGCGCCAGCAGGGACACCGGGCGAAACACCGGGGAGCTGTTTTTT.